Sequencing of this T cell receptor (beta chain) was carried out in a study of OX40 agonist ivuxolimab in advanced cancers. The CDR3 consists of 14 residues. V gave up 11 bases and J gave up 0 bases; unmatched junction bases: 9. Germline loops: CDR1 ENHRY, CDR2 SYGVKD. Clones were sequenced by immunoSEQ multiplex PCR, and TCRdb holds only the in-frame ones, with some missing. The sample gives around 60,000 clones, 84% of which show up once; roughly 2% is in the top ten. This material consisted of CD4+ or CD8+ T cells sorted from blood, taken in a trial of the OX40 agonist ivuxolimab. The J gene is TRBJ2-7, the V gene TRBV10-3; TRBD2 agrees at 8 bases. The receptor was derived from an adult with an advanced solid tumor such as melanoma, head and neck, liver or kidney cancer. In nucleotides, the CDR3 is TGTGCCTCCAGGTCCAGCGGGAGCTCCTACGAGCAGTACTTC. It is translated as CASRSSGSSYEQYF.